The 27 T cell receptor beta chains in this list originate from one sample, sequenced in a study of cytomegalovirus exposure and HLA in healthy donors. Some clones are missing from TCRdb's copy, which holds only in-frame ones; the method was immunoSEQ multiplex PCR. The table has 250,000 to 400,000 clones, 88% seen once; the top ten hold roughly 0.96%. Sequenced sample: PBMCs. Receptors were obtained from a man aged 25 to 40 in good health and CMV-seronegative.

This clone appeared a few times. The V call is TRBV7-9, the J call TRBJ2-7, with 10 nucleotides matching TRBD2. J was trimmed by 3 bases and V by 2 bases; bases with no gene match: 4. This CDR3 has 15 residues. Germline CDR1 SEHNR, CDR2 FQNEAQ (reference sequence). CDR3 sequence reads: CASSLTASGGYEQYF. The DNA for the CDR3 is TGTGCCAGCAGCTTAACGGCTAGCGGGGGCTACGAGCAGTACTTC. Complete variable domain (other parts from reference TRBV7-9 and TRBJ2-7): DTGVSQNPRHKITKRGQNVTFRCDPISEHNRLYWYRQTLGQGPEFLTYFQNEAQLEKSRLLSDRFSAERPKGSFSTLEIQRTEQGDSAMYLCASSLTASGGYEQYFGPGTRLTVT.

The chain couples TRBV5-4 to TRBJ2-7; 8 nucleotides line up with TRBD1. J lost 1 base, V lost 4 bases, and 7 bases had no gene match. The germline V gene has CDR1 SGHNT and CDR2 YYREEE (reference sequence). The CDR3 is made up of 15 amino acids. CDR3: CASSAKTGASYEQYF. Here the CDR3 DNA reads TGTGCCAGCAGCGCTAAGACAGGGGCGTCCTACGAGCAGTACTTC.

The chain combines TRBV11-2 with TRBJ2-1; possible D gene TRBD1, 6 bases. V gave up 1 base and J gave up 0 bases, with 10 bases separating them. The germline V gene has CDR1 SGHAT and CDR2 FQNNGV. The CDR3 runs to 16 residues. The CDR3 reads CASSLGYRVSYNEQFF. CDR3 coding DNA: TGTGCCAGCAGCTTAGGGTACAGGGTCTCCTACAATGAGCAGTTCTTC.

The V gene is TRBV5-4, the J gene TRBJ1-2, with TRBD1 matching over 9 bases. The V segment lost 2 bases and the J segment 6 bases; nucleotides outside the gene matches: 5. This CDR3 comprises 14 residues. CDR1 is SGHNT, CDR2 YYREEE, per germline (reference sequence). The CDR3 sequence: CASSLRDRANGYTF. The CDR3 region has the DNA TGTGCCAGCAGCTTACGGGACAGGGCGAATGGCTACACCTTC.

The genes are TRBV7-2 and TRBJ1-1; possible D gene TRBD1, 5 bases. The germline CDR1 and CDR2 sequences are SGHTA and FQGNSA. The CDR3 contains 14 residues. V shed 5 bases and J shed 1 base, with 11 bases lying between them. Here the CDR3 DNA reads TGTGCCAGCAGCCCACAGACAGCGAACACTGAAGCTTTCTTT. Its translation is CASSPQTANTEAFF.

The CDR3 protein is CASSWRTGGFADTQYF. CDR3 sequence (DNA): TGTGCCAGCAGCTGGAGGACAGGGGGCTTCGCAGATACGCAGTATTTT. The V and J genes are TRBV5-5 and TRBJ2-3, with TRBD1 identical over 11 bases. Trimming removed 3 bases from V and 4 bases from J; junction bases left unmatched: 7. This CDR3 region has 16 residues. Per the germline V gene, CDR1 is SGHKS and CDR2 is YYEKEE (reference sequence). Looking up the rest from reference TRBV5-5 and TRBJ2-3 gives the full variable domain: DAGVTQSPTHLIKTRGQQVTLRCSPISGHKSVSWYQQVLGQGPQFIFQYYEKEERGRGNFPDRFSARQFPNYSSELNVNALLLGDSALYLCASSWRTGGFADTQYFGPGTRLTVL.

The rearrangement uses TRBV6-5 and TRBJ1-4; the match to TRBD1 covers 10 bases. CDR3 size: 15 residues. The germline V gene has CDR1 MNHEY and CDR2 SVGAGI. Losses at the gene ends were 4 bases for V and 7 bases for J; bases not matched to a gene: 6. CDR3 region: CASSLGQGGVEKLFF. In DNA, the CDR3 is TGTGCCAGCAGTTTAGGACAGGGGGGGGTTGAAAAACTGTTTTTT.

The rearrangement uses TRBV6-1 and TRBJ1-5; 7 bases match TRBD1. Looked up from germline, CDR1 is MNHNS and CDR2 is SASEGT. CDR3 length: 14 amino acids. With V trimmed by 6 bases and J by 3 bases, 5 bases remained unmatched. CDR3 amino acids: CASRETGTNQPQHF. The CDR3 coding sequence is TGTGCCAGCAGGGAGACAGGGACCAATCAGCCCCAGCATTTT.

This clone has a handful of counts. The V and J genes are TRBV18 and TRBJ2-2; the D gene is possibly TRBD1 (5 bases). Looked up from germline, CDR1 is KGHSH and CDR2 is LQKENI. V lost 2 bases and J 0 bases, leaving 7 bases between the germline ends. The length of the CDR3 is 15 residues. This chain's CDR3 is CASSPLTANTGELFF. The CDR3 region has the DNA TGTGCCAGCTCACCATTGACAGCGAACACCGGGGAGCTGTTTTTT.

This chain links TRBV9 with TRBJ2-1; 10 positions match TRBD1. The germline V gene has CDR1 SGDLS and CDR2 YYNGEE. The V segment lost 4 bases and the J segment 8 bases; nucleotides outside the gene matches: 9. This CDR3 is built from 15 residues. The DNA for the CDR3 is TGTGCCAGCAGCCCCCGACAGGGGGCGCGCGATGAGCAGTTCTTC. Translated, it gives CASSPRQGARDEQFF.

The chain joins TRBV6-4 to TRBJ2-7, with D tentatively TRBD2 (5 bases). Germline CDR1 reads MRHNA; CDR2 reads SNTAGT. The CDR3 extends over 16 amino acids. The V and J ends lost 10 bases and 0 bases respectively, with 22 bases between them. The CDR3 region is CAIPSPAGNCSYEQYF. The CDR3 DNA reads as TGTGCCATCCCCTCGCCGGCGGGTAATTGCTCCTACGAGCAGTACTTC.

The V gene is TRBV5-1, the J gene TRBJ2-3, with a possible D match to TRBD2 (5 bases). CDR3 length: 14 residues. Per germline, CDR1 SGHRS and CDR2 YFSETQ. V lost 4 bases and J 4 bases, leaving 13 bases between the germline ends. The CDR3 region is CASSLQYGADTQYF. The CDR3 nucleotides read TGCGCCAGCAGCCTACAGTACGGGGCAGATACGCAGTATTTT. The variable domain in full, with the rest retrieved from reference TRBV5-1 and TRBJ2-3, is KAGVTQTPRYLIKTRGQQVTLSCSPISGHRSVSWYQQTPGQGLQFLFEYFSETQRNKGNFPGRFSGRQFSNSRSEMNVSTLELGDSALYLCASSLQYGADTQYFGPGTRLTVL.

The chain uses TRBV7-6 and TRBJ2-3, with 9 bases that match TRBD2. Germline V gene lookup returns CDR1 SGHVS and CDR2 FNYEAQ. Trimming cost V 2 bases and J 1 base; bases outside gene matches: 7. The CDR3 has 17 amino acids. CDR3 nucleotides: TGTGCCAGCAGCTTATTGCGGGGGGGAGGAGGCACAGATACGCAGTATTTT. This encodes CASSLLRGGGGTDTQYF.

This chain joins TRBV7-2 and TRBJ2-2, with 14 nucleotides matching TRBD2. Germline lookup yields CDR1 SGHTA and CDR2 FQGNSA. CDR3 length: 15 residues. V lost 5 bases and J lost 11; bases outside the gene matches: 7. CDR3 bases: TGTGCCAGCAGCCTAACCGGGACTAGCGGGGGAGAGCTGTTTTTT. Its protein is CASSLTGTSGGELFF. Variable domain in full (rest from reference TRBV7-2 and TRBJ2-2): GAGVSQSPSNKVTEKGKDVELRCDPISGHTALYWYRQSLGQGLEFLIYFQGNSAPDKSGLPSDRFSAERTGGSVSTLTIQRTQQEDSAVYLCASSLTGTSGGELFFGEGSRLTVL.

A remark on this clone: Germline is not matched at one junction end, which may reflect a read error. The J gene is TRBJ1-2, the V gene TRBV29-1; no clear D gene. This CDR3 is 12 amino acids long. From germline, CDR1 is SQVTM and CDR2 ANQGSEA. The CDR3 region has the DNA TGCAGCGTTGGTGGAGATAACCATGGCTACACCTTC. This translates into CSVGGDNHGYTF.

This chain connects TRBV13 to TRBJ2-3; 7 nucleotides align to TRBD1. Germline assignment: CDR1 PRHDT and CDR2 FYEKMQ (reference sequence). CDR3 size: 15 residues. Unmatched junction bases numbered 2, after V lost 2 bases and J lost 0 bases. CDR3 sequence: CASSLSQGSTDTQYF. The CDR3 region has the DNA TGTGCCAGCAGCTTATCACAGGGGAGCACAGATACGCAGTATTTT.

This chain's CDR3 is CASSLGLADQETQYF. Written as DNA, the CDR3 is TGTGCCAGCAGCTTGGGACTAGCGGACCAAGAGACCCAGTACTTC. The V gene is TRBV5-4, the J gene TRBJ2-5; the match to TRBD2 covers 9 bases. Germline V CDR1 and CDR2: SGHNT, YYREEE (reference sequence). The V and J ends lost 0 bases and 0 bases, in that order; junction bases with no gene match: 0. This CDR3 spans 15 amino acids.

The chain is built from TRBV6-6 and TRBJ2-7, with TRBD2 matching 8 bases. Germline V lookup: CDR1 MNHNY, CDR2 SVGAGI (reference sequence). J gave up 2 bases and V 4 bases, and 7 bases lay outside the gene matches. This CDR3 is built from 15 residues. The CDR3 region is CASSFTGGTTYEQYF. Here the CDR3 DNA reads TGTGCCAGCAGTTTCACGGGGGGGACCACCTACGAGCAGTACTTC.

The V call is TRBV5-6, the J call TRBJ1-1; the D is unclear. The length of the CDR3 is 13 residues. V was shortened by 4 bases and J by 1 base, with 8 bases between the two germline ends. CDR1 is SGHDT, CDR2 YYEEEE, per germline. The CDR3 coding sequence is TGTGCCAGCAGCAAGGGAGAGAACACTGAAGCTTTCTTT. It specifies CASSKGENTEAFF.

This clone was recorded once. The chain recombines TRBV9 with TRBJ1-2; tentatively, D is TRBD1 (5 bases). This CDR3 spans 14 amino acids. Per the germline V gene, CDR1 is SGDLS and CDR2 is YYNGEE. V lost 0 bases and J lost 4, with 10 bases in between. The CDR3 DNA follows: TGTGCCAGCAGCGTAGATCGGGGGGGCTATGGCTACACCTTC. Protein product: CASSVDRGGYGYTF.

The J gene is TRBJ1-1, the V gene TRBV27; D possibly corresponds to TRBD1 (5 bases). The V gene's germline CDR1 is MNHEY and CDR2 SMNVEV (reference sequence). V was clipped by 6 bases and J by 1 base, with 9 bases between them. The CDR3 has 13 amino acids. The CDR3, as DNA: TGTGCCAGCAGCTGGGGGGAGAACACTGAAGCTTTCTTT. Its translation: CASSWGENTEAFF.

CDR3 residues: CASSVDRGIYEQYF. The CDR3 bases are TGTGCCAGCAGTGTGGACAGGGGCATCTACGAGCAGTACTTC. V and J are TRBV2 and TRBJ2-7; TRBD1 agrees at 9 bases. Unmatched junction bases numbered 4, after V lost 4 bases and J lost 3 bases. The germline CDR1 and CDR2 sequences are SNHLY and FYNNEI. The CDR3 has 14 residues. Together with reference TRBV2 and TRBJ2-7, the CDR3 gives the full variable domain: EPEVTQTPSHQVTQMGQEVILRCVPISNHLYFYWYRQILGQKVEFLVSFYNNEISEKSEIFDDQFSVERPDGSNFTLKIRSTKLEDSAMYFCASSVDRGIYEQYFGPGTRLTVT.

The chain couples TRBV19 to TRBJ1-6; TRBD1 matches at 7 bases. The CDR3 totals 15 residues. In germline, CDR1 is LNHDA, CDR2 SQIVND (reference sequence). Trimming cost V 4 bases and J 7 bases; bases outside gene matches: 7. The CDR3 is CASSTQTGLNSPLHF. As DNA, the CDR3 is TGTGCCAGTAGTACTCAGACAGGGTTGAATTCACCCCTCCACTTT.

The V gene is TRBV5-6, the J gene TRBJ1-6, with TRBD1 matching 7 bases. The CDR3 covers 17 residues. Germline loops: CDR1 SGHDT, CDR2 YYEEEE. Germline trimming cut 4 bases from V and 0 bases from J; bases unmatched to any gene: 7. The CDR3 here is CASSRDRAGSYNSPLHF. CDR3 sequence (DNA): TGTGCCAGCAGCAGAGACAGGGCGGGCTCCTATAATTCACCCCTCCACTTT. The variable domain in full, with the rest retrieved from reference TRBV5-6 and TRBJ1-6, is DAGVTQSPTHLIKTRGQQVTLRCSPKSGHDTVSWYQQALGQGPQFIFQYYEEEERQRGNFPDRFSGHQFPNYSSELNVNALLLGDSALYLCASSRDRAGSYNSPLHFGNGTRLTVT.

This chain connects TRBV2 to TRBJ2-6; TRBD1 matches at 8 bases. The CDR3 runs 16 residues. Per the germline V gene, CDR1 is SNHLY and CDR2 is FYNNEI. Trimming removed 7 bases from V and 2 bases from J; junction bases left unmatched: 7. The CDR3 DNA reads TGTGCCAGCACTCGGGACAGGTACCCTGGGGCCAACGTCCTGACTTTC. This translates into CASTRDRYPGANVLTF.

Here the CDR3 reads CASSRRGTTDTQYF. In DNA form, the CDR3 reads TGTGCCAGCAGCCGCCGGGGAACCACAGATACGCAGTATTTT. The chain couples TRBV11-2 to TRBJ2-3; possible D gene TRBD2, 5 bases. CDR1 and CDR2 from the germline V gene are SGHAT and FQNNGV. This CDR3 comprises 14 residues. V was shortened by 5 bases and J by 2 bases, with 11 bases between the two germline ends.

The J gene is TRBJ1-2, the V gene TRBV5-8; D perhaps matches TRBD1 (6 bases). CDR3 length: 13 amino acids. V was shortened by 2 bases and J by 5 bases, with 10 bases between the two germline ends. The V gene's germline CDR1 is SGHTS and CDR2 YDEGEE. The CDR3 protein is CASSFRGAYGYTF. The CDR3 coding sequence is TGTGCCAGCAGCTTTCGGGGGGCGTATGGCTACACCTTC. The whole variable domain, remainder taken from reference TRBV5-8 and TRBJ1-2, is EAGVTQSPTHLIKTRGQQATLRCSPISGHTSVYWYQQALGLGLQFLLWYDEGEERNRGNFPPRFSGRQFPNYSSELNVNALELEDSALYLCASSFRGAYGYTFGSGTRLTVV.